The TCR beta chain under discussion was sequenced for a study of blood T cell repertoires in COVID-19. The V gene's germline CDR1 is SGHNT and CDR2 YYREEE (reference sequence). The CDR3 runs to 16 residues. The J segment lost 5 bases and the V segment lost 0 bases, leaving 6 bases of the junction unmatched. A remark on this clone: Within the sample, other DNA sequences also encode this same CDR3.

Only in-frame clones appear in the TCRdb table, and some are missing; sequencing was by immunoSEQ multiplex PCR. Of more than 85,000 clones listed, about nine tenths are singletons. This sequence originates from a young man with acute or convalescent COVID-19. This chain uses TRBV5-4 with TRBJ2-3, with 10 bases fitting TRBD2. Sequenced material: peripheral blood. CDR3 DNA sequence: TGTGCCAGCAGCTTGGAAACTAGCGGGGTAAGAGATACGCAGTATTTT. Translating it yields CASSLETSGVRDTQYF. Supplemented by reference TRBV5-4 and TRBJ2-3, the full variable domain reads ETGVTQSPTHLIKTRGQQVTLRCSSQSGHNTVSWYQQALGQGPQFIFQYYREEENGRGNFPPRFSGLQFPNYSSELNVNALELDDSALYLCASSLETSGVRDTQYFGPGTRLTVL.